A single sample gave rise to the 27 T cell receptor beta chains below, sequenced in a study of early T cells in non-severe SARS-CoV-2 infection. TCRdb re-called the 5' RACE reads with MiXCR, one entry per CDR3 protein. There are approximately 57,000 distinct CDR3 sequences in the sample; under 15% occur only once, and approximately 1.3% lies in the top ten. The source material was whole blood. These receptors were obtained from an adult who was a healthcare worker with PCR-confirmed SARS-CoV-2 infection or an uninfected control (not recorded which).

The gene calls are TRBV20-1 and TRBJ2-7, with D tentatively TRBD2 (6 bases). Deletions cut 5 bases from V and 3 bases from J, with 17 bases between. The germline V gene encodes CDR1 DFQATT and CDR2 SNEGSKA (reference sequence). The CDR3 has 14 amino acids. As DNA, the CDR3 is TGCAGTGCTCGCTCCCCTCTGGGGGGCTACGAGCAGTACTTC. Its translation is CSARSPLGGYEQYF.

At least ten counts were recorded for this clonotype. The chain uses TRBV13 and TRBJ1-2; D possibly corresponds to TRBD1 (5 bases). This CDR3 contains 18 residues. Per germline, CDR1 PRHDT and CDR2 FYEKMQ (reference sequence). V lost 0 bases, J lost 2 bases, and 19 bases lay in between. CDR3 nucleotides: TGTGCCAGCAGCTTAGGCCGGGACTCCGGGTGTCCAAACTATGGCTACACCTTC. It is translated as CASSLGRDSGCPNYGYTF. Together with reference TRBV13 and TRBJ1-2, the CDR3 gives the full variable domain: AAGVIQSPRHLIKEKRETATLKCYPIPRHDTVYWYQQGPGQDPQFLISFYEKMQSDKGSIPDRFSAQQFSDYHSELNMSSLELGDSALYFCASSLGRDSGCPNYGYTFGSGTRLTVV.

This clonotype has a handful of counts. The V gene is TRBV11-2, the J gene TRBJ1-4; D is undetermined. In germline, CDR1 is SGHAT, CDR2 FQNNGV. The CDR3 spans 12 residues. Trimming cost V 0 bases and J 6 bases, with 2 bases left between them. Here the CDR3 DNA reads TGTGCCAGCAGCTTAGACCATGAAAAACTGTTTTTT. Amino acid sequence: CASSLDHEKLFF.

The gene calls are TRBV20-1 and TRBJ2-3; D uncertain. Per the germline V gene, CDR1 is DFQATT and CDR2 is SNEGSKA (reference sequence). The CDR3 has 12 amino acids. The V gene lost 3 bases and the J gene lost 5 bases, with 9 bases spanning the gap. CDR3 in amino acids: CSASGRGDTQYF. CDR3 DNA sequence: TGCAGTGCTAGCGGACGAGGAGATACGCAGTATTTT.

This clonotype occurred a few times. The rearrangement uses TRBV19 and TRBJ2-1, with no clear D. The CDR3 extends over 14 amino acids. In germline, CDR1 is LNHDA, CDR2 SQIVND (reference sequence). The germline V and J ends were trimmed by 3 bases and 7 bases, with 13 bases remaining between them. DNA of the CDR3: TGTGCCAGTAGTATTCCCGGTCCATTTAATGAGCAGTTCTTC. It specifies CASSIPGPFNEQFF.

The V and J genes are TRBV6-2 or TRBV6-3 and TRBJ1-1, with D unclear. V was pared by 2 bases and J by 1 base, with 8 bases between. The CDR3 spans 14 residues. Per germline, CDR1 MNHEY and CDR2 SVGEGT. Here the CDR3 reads CASSYTTANTEAFF. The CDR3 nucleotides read TGTGCCAGCAGTTACACTACTGCGAACACTGAAGCTTTCTTT.

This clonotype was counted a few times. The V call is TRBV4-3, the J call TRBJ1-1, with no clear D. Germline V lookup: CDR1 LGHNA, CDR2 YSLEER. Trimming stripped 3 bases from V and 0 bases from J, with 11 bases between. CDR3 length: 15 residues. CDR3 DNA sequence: TGCGCCAGCAGCCACACCATTGCTCTGAACACTGAAGCTTTCTTT. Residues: CASSHTIALNTEAFF.

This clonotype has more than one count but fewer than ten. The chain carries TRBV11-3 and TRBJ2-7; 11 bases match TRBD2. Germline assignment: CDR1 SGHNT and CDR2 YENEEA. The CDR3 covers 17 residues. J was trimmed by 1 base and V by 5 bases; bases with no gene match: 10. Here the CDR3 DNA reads TGTGCCAGCAGCCCTAAAGAGGGGACTAGCGGATCCTACGAGCAGTACTTC. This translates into CASSPKEGTSGSYEQYF.

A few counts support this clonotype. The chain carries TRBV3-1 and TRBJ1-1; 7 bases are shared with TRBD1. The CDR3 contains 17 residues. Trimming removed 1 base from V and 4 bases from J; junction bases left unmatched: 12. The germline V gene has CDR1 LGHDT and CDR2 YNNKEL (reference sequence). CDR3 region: CASSQALGTDRVTEAFF. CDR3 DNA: TGTGCCAGCAGCCAAGCCCTCGGAACCGACAGGGTCACTGAAGCTTTCTTT.

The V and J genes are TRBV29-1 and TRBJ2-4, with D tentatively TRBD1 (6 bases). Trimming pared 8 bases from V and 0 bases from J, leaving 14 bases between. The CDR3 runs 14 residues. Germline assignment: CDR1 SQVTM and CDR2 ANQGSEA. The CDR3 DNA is TGCAGCCAGGGACACCCCAAAGCCAAAAACATTCAGTACTTC. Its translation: CSQGHPKAKNIQYF.

CDR3 residues: CASSSQISGNTIYF. The DNA for the CDR3 is TGTGCCAGCAGCTCACAGATCTCTGGAAACACCATATATTTT. The J gene is TRBJ1-3, the V gene TRBV7-9; the D is unclear. This CDR3 is built from 14 residues. V was clipped by 4 bases and J by 0 bases, with 7 bases between them. CDR1 and CDR2 from the germline V gene are SEHNR and FQNEAQ (reference sequence).

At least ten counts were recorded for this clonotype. CDR3 coding DNA: TGCAGCGTTGAACACACGGGACTAGGGCGAGAGACCCAGTACTTC. Translation gives CSVEHTGLGRETQYF. The chain recombines TRBV29-1 with TRBJ2-5; 8 positions agree with TRBD2. The CDR3 covers 15 residues. Germline V gives CDR1 SQVTM, CDR2 ANQGSEA. J gave up 4 bases and V 2 bases, and 9 bases lay outside the gene matches.

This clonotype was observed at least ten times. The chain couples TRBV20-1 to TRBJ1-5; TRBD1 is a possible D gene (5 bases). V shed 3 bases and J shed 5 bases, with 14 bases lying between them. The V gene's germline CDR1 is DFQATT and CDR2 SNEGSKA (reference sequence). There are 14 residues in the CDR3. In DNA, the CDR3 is TGCAGTGCTAGGGGCGGGACGGGGTATCAGCCCCAGCATTTT. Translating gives CSARGGTGYQPQHF.

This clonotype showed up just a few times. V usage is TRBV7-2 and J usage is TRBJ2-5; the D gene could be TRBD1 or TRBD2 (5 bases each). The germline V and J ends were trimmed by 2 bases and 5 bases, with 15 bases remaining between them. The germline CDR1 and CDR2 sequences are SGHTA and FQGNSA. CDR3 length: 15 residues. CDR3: CASSLNGMGLETQYF. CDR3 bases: TGTGCCAGCAGCTTAAACGGGATGGGGCTGGAGACCCAGTACTTC.

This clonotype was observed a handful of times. The CDR3 bases are TGCAGCGGATCCCCGGGCAGGGGGCAAACTGAAGCTTTCTTT. This sequence encodes CSGSPGRGQTEAFF. The V call is TRBV29-1, the J call TRBJ1-1, with 8 bases matching TRBD1. The V gene's germline CDR1 is SQVTM and CDR2 ANQGSEA. The CDR3 length is 14 residues. V shed 7 bases and J 5 bases; nucleotides not matched to a gene: 12.

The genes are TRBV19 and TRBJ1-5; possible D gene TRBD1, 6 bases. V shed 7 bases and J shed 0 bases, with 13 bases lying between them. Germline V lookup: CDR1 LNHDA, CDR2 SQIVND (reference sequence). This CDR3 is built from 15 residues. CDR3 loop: CASTPGQPSNQPQHF. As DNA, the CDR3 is TGTGCCAGTACCCCCGGACAGCCTAGCAATCAGCCCCAGCATTTT.

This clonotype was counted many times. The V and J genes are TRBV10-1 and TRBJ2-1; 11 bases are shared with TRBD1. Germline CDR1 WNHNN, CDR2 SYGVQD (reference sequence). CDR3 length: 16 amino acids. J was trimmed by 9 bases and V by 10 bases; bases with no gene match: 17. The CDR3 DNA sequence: TGCGCCATGAACTCTACCGGGACAGGGGGATCTGGTGAGCAGTTCTTC. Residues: CAMNSTGTGGSGEQFF.

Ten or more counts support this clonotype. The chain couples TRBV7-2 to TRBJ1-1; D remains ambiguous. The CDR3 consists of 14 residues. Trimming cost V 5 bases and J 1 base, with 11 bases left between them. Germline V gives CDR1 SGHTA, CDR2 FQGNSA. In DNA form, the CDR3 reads TGTGCCAGCAGCCGGGGATCCCCGAACACTGAAGCTTTCTTT. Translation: CASSRGSPNTEAFF.

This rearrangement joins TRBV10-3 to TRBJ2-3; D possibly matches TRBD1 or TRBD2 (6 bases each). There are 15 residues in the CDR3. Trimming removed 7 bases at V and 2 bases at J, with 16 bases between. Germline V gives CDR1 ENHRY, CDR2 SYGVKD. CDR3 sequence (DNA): TGTGCCATCACCCCGGGCGGGGACAACACAGATACGCAGTATTTT. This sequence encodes CAITPGGDNTDTQYF.

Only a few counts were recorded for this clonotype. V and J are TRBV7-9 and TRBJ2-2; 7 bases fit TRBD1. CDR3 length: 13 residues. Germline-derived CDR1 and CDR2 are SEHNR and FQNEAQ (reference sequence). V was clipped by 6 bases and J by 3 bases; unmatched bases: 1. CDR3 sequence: CASRGQHTGELFF. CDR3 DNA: TGTGCCAGCAGGGGACAGCACACCGGGGAGCTGTTTTTT.

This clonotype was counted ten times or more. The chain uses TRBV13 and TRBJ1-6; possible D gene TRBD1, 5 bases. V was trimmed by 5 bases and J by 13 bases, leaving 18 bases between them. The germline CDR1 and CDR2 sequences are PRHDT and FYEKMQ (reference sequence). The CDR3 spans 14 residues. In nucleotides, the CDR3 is TGTGCCAGCAGCATCTACGGGACGGCGATGCCCCTCCACTTT. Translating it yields CASSIYGTAMPLHF.

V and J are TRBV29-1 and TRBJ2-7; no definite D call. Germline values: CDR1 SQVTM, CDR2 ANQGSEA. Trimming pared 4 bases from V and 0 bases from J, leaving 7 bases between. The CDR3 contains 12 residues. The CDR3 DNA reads TGCAGCGTTGCGCGTAACTCCTACGAGCAGTACTTC. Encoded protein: CSVARNSYEQYF.

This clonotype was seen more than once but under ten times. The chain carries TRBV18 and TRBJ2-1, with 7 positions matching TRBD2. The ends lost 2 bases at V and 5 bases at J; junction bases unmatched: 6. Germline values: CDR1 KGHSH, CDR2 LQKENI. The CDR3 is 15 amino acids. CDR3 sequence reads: CASSPLPREDNEQFF. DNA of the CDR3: TGTGCCAGCTCACCATTACCCCGGGAGGACAATGAGCAGTTCTTC.

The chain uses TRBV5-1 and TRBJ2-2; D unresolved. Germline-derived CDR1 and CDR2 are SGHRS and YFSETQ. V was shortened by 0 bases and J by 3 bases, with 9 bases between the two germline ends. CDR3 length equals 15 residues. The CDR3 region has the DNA TGCGCCAGCAGCTTGGCCGGGTCGGACACCGGGGAGCTGTTTTTT. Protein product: CASSLAGSDTGELFF.

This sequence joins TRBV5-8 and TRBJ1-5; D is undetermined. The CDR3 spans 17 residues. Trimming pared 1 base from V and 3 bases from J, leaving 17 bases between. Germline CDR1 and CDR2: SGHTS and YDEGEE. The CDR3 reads CASSLSGLSSTNQPQHF. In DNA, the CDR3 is TGTGCCAGCAGCTTGTCCGGGCTCTCCTCAACCAATCAGCCCCAGCATTTT.

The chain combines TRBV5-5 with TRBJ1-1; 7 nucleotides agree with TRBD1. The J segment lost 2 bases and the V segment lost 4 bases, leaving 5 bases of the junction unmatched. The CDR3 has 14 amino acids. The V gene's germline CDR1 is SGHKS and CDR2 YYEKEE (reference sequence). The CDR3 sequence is CASSSWDSNTEAFF. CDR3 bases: TGTGCCAGCAGCAGTTGGGACAGTAACACTGAAGCTTTCTTT.

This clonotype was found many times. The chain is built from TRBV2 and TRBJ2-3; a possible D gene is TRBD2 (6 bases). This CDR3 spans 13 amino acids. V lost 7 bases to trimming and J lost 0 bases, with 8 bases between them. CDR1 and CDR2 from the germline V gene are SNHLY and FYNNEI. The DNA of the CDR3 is TGTGCCAGCACCGGAGGGAGCACAGATACGCAGTATTTT. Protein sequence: CASTGGSTDTQYF.